The 14 T cell receptor beta chains below come from one sample, sequenced in a study of CD8 T cells in Susac syndrome. cDNA came from about 0.5 to 1 ug RNA primed by random hexamers. TCRdb used MiXCR to reprocess the immunoSEQ multiplex PCR reads, holding one entry per CDR3 protein. The sample has approximately 190,000 distinct CDR3 sequences; nearly 95% are singletons. Material for sequencing was CD4+ T cells from PBMCs. All receptors derive from a human donor with multiple sclerosis.

The CDR3 DNA is TGTGCCAGCAGCTTAACACGGGAGCCCGCAGATACGCAGTATTTT. Translating gives CASSLTREPADTQYF. The chain has TRBV7-3 and TRBJ2-3; possible D gene TRBD2, 6 bases. V was pared by 0 bases and J by 4 bases, with 11 bases between. This CDR3 spans 15 amino acids. Per the germline V gene, CDR1 is SGHTA and CDR2 is FQGTGA.

The chain recombines TRBV7-9 with TRBJ1-2, with a tentative D call TRBD1 (6 bases). Between the trimmed V and J ends, which lost 6 bases and 5 bases, there was a span of 13 bases. The CDR3 spans 13 residues. Germline CDR1 is SEHNR and CDR2 is FQNEAQ (reference sequence). CDR3 sequence reads: CASRPTGTYGYTF. In DNA form, the CDR3 reads TGTGCCAGCAGACCTACAGGGACATATGGCTACACCTTC.

This chain joins TRBV9 and TRBJ2-1; maybe TRBD2 (6 bases). The V end was cut by 3 bases, the J end by 2 bases, with 15 bases between. CDR1 and CDR2 from the germline V gene are SGDLS and YYNGEE. CDR3 length: 16 residues. The CDR3 DNA follows: TGTGCCAGCAGCGCCTCCGGGACTCCACCCTACAATGAGCAGTTCTTC. The encoded protein is CASSASGTPPYNEQFF.

V gene TRBV25-1 combines with J gene TRBJ2-7; TRBD2 aligns across 8 bases. After removal of 4 bases from V and 7 bases from J, the junction contained 9 bases not matched to a gene. This CDR3 has 14 amino acids. Germline CDR1 is MGHDK and CDR2 is SYGVNS. The DNA for the CDR3 is TGTGCCAGCAGTGGAAGTAGCGGGAATGAAGAGCAGTACTTC. Its translation: CASSGSSGNEEQYF.

This chain links TRBV12-3 or TRBV12-4 with TRBJ2-1, with 10 positions matching TRBD2. CDR3 length: 18 amino acids. Trimming took 0 bases from V and 3 from J; bases not matched to a gene: 8. CDR3 nucleotide sequence: TGTGCCAGCAGTTTAGCGGGGTCTAGCGGGAGACGCTACAATGAGCAGTTCTTC. Residues: CASSLAGSSGRRYNEQFF.

This chain uses TRBV14 with TRBJ2-2; D is uncertain. V was shortened by 4 bases and J by 6 bases, with 3 bases between the two germline ends. The CDR3 has 11 residues. Germline lookup yields CDR1 SGHDN and CDR2 FVKESK. CDR3 region: CASSLAGELFF. DNA for the CDR3: TGTGCCAGCAGCCTCGCCGGGGAGCTGTTTTTT.

The chain carries TRBV30 and TRBJ2-3, with a tentative D call TRBD2 (5 bases). V was pared by 3 bases and J by 1 base, with 8 bases between. The CDR3 contains 13 residues. Germline V lookup: CDR1 GTSNPN, CDR2 SVGIG (reference sequence). CDR3 residues: CAWSGIGTDTQYF. CDR3 DNA: TGTGCCTGGAGCGGGATTGGCACAGATACGCAGTATTTT.

The chain has TRBV12-3 or TRBV12-4 and TRBJ1-1; possibly TRBD1 for D (5 bases). V was cut by 3 bases and J by 3 bases, with 11 bases left in between. The CDR3 totals 14 residues. CDR3 residues: CASSFQGPDTEAFF. The CDR3 DNA sequence: TGTGCCAGCAGTTTCCAGGGTCCGGACACTGAAGCTTTCTTT.

This chain joins TRBV7-9 and TRBJ2-2; D remains unclear. The CDR3 extends over 16 amino acids. The germline CDR1 and CDR2 sequences are SEHNR and FQNEAQ (reference sequence). Trimming pared 0 bases from V and 1 base from J, leaving 9 bases between. The CDR3 here is CASSLASFMNTGELFF. CDR3 nucleotides: TGTGCCAGCAGCTTAGCCTCCTTCATGAACACCGGGGAGCTGTTTTTT.

This chain uses TRBV7-2 with TRBJ2-2, with 11 bases matching TRBD2. V was clipped by 5 bases and J by 4 bases; unmatched bases: 3. This CDR3 region has 15 residues. CDR1 and CDR2 from the germline V gene are SGHTA and FQGNSA. The CDR3 here is CASSELAGGTGELFF. CDR3 DNA: TGTGCCAGCAGCGAGCTAGCGGGGGGCACCGGGGAGCTGTTTTTT.

The chain employs TRBV20-1 and TRBJ1-2; 8 bases match TRBD1. The germline V gene encodes CDR1 DFQATT and CDR2 SNEGSKA (reference sequence). V dropped 5 bases and J dropped 0; count of bases not matched to a gene: 5. The CDR3 covers 14 residues. The DNA of the CDR3 is TGCAGTGCTGGGGACAGGCCGGCTAACTATGGCTACACCTTC. This sequence encodes CSAGDRPANYGYTF.

The chain recombines TRBV29-1 with TRBJ1-2; no clear D. V was pared by 7 bases and J by 4 bases, with 16 bases between. Germline CDR1 is SQVTM and CDR2 is ANQGSEA. This CDR3 spans 13 amino acids. The CDR3 region has the DNA TGCAGCGCCGCGGAGTACTCCTCCTATGGCTACACCTTC. This translates into CSAAEYSSYGYTF.

This clonotype was observed a single time. The chain links TRBV24-1 to TRBJ1-1; D ambiguous. The CDR3 is 12 residues long. The V end lost 5 bases, the J end lost 4 bases, and 7 bases lay between the germline ends. CDR1 is KGHDR and CDR2 is SFDVKD in the germline V gene. As DNA, the CDR3 is TGTGCCACCAGTGTGGGAGGCACTGAAGCTTTCTTT. Protein product: CATSVGGTEAFF.

V usage is TRBV30 and J usage is TRBJ2-3, with 8 bases lining up with TRBD2. V lost 4 bases to trimming and J lost 0 bases; unmatched junction nucleotides: 6. From germline, CDR1 is GTSNPN and CDR2 SVGIG (reference sequence). CDR3 length equals 15 residues. CDR3 sequence reads: CAWKVAGRSTDTQYF. DNA of the CDR3: TGTGCCTGGAAGGTAGCGGGGAGGAGCACAGATACGCAGTATTTT. The variable domain in full, completed from reference TRBV30 and TRBJ2-3, reads SQTIHQWPATLVQPVGSPLSLECTVEGTSNPNLYWYRQAAGRGLQLLFYSVGIGQISSEVPQNLSASRPQDRQFILSSKKLLLSDSGFYLCAWKVAGRSTDTQYFGPGTRLTVL.